This paragraph covers one T cell receptor beta chain sequence. Its antigen is currently unknown. These data originate in a study of CD8+ T cells in alopecia areata. The treatment: oral pan-JAK inhibitor, 5-10 mg twice daily. PBMCs provided sorted CD4+ and CD8+ T cells. RNA was extracted and reverse transcribed into cDNA as the sequencing template. Clones were sequenced by immunoSEQ multiplex PCR, and TCRdb holds only the in-frame ones, with some missing. This sample has about 280,000 clones; roughly 64% occur once, and the top ten carry 1.8%. Findings and limits, study-wide: Mice showed TCR sharing more clearly than patients did, possibly owing to HLA. On tofacitinib, scalp and blood still held many of the expanded lesional clones.

Looked up from germline, CDR1 is SEHNR and CDR2 is FQNEAQ (reference sequence). The CDR3 has 14 residues. Trimming pared 8 bases from V and 4 bases from J, leaving 18 bases between. This sample comprised CD4+ T cells sorted from blood, obtained at week 24, from a patient treated with tofacitinib. This clonotype originated in a human donor with alopecia areata. The genes are TRBV7-9 and TRBJ2-7; D may be TRBD2 (7 bases). The CDR3 spells CASQAPGGRYEQYF. The CDR3 DNA reads TGTGCCAGCCAAGCCCCCGGGGGGCGGTACGAGCAGTACTTC.